Following are 21 T cell receptor beta chains from one sample sequenced in a study of blood T cell repertoires in COVID-19. Some clones are missing from TCRdb's copy, which holds only in-frame ones; the method was immunoSEQ multiplex PCR. This sample yields fewer than 300,000 clones, of which about 90% are seen a single time; 6.3% belongs to the top ten. The sequenced sample was peripheral blood. The receptors derive from a woman between 45 and 60 years old with COVID-19, enrolled during active disease.

V usage is TRBV7-2 and J usage is TRBJ2-1; 11 positions match TRBD2. The V and J ends lost 0 bases and 7 bases, in that order; junction bases with no gene match: 8. Germline V gives CDR1 SGHTA, CDR2 FQGNSA. The CDR3 extends over 17 amino acids. For the CDR3, the DNA is TGTGCCAGCAGCTTAGCGTCAGTCACTAGCGGGAGAAATGAGCAGTTCTTC. Amino acid sequence: CASSLASVTSGRNEQFF.

V gene TRBV4-2 combines with J gene TRBJ2-1, with 8 bases identical to TRBD2. The germline V gene encodes CDR1 LGHNA and CDR2 YNFKEQ. This CDR3 is 16 amino acids long. The V and J ends lost 0 bases and 4 bases, in that order; junction bases with no gene match: 5. Here the CDR3 DNA reads TGTGCCAGCAGCCAAGATTACGGGAGGGGTTACAATGAGCAGTTCTTC. Amino acid sequence: CASSQDYGRGYNEQFF.

This chain joins TRBV4-2 and TRBJ1-4, with TRBD1 identical over 12 bases. CDR1 and CDR2 (germline): LGHNA, YNFKEQ. The CDR3 is made up of 17 amino acids. V trimming: 1 base; J trimming: 8 bases; junction bases outside the gene matches: 8. This CDR3 reads CASSQARPGQGAEKLFF. The CDR3 DNA is TGTGCCAGCAGCCAAGCCCGGCCGGGACAGGGGGCAGAAAAACTGTTTTTT.

The CDR3 region is CASSQTGTSSTDTQYF. CDR3 nucleotide sequence: TGCGCCAGCAGCCAGACCGGGACTAGCAGCACAGATACGCAGTATTTT. The chain couples TRBV4-1 to TRBJ2-3, with TRBD2 identical over 9 bases. After removal of 3 bases from V and 0 bases from J, the junction contained 4 bases not matched to a gene. There are 16 residues in the CDR3. Germline V CDR1 and CDR2: MGHRA, YSYEKL.

The V call is TRBV28, the J call TRBJ1-4; TRBD1 matches 10 bases. Trimming cost V 6 bases and J 0 bases; bases outside gene matches: 4. The CDR3 spans 16 residues. Germline V CDR1 and CDR2: MDHEN, SYDVKM. The CDR3 DNA is TGTGCCAGCAGACGGGACAGGGGAGCAACTAATGAAAAACTGTTTTTT. Translated: CASRRDRGATNEKLFF.

The chain joins TRBV12-3 or TRBV12-4 to TRBJ2-1; no firm D call. Trimming pared 6 bases from V and 9 bases from J, leaving 9 bases between. The CDR3 runs 11 residues. The CDR3 loop is CASRQLSEQFF. The CDR3 DNA is TGTGCCAGCAGGCAACTAAGTGAGCAGTTCTTC.

The chain has TRBV7-2 and TRBJ1-2, with 10 nucleotides matching TRBD1. This CDR3 comprises 16 residues. CDR1 is SGHTA, CDR2 FQGNSA, per germline. The junction had 7 bases not matched to a gene; V was cut back by 6 bases and J by 0 bases. The CDR3, as DNA: TGTGCCAGCAGTGACAGGGGGCTCCCGGCTAACTATGGCTACACCTTC. Encoded protein: CASSDRGLPANYGYTF.

The chain is built from TRBV12-5 and TRBJ2-4; 10 positions agree with TRBD2. After removal of 2 bases from V and 4 bases from J, the junction contained 5 bases not matched to a gene. This CDR3 has 16 amino acids. The V gene's germline CDR1 is LGHNT and CDR2 FRNRAP. CDR3 sequence (DNA): TGTGCTAGTGGTTTGACTAGCGGGAAAGATAAAAACATTCAGTACTTC. This codes for CASGLTSGKDKNIQYF.

J is TRBJ1-6 and V is TRBV30; 7 nucleotides line up with TRBD1. With V trimmed by 5 bases and J by 9 bases, 10 bases remained unmatched. The CDR3 has 14 amino acids. Germline values: CDR1 GTSNPN, CDR2 SVGIG (reference sequence). CDR3: CAWARTGGGSPLHF. The CDR3 DNA reads TGTGCCTGGGCTCGGACAGGCGGCGGTTCACCCCTCCACTTT.

The chain uses TRBV29-1 and TRBJ2-1; 8 positions match TRBD2. The CDR3 is 17 residues long. The V segment lost 1 base and the J segment 8 bases; nucleotides outside the gene matches: 16. Germline lookup yields CDR1 SQVTM and CDR2 ANQGSEA. The CDR3 coding sequence is TGCAGCGTTGAAGGGGTGGGGACTAGTAGGCAGTCAGATGAGCAGTTCTTC. Translation gives CSVEGVGTSRQSDEQFF.

This chain joins TRBV2 and TRBJ1-5; 7 bases are shared with TRBD1. CDR1 is SNHLY, CDR2 FYNNEI, per germline. The CDR3 loop spans 15 amino acids. The V gene end was trimmed by 10 bases and the J gene end by 6 bases; junction bases not matched to a gene: 15. This CDR3 reads CAISTGARGGQPQHF. As DNA, the CDR3 is TGTGCCATATCCACAGGGGCCCGAGGAGGTCAGCCCCAGCATTTT.

The chain recombines TRBV3-1 (or the pseudogene TRBV3-2) with TRBJ1-1; 7 bases map to TRBD1. Germline CDR1 is LGHDT and CDR2 is YNNKEL (reference sequence). CDR3 size: 16 residues. V shed 4 bases and J 0 bases; nucleotides not matched to a gene: 8. CDR3 sequence (DNA): TGTGCCAGCAGCCCCTACAGGGGCCCCATGAACACTGAAGCTTTCTTT. Translation: CASSPYRGPMNTEAFF.

The CDR3 loop reads CASSSRAGGSAEAFF. The CDR3, as DNA: TGTGCCAGCAGTTCCAGAGCGGGTGGCTCCGCTGAAGCTTTCTTT. The chain carries TRBV7-9 and TRBJ1-1; D gene uncertain. Germline V gene lookup returns CDR1 SEHNR and CDR2 FQNEAQ (reference sequence). V lost 6 bases, J lost 6 bases, and 20 bases lay in between. The CDR3 totals 15 residues.

The rearrangement joins TRBV12-5 to TRBJ1-1, with 7 bases identical to TRBD1. The CDR3 loop spans 18 amino acids. The V gene end was trimmed by 1 base and the J gene end by 3 bases; junction bases not matched to a gene: 14. The germline CDR1 and CDR2 sequences are LGHNT and FRNRAP. This CDR3 reads CASGLEVPQGSRYTEAFF. As DNA, the CDR3 is TGTGCTAGTGGTTTGGAGGTACCACAGGGGTCCCGATACACTGAAGCTTTCTTT.

Notes on this clone: This CDR3 is also generated by other DNA sequences in the sample. The chain carries TRBV6-2 or TRBV6-3 and TRBJ2-5; D gene uncertain. With 3 bases removed from V and 5 bases from J, the gap between germline ends came to 7 bases. Germline V gene sequence: CDR1 MNHEY, CDR2 SVGEGT. The CDR3 loop spans 12 amino acids. The CDR3 here is CASSYSRETQYF. The CDR3 nucleotides read TGTGCCAGCAGTTATTCTAGGGAGACCCAGTACTTC.

J is TRBJ2-3 and V is TRBV6-5; 13 bases are shared with TRBD2. CDR3 length: 15 amino acids. V gave up 4 bases and J gave up 10 bases; unmatched junction bases: 8. Germline values: CDR1 MNHEY, CDR2 SVGAGI. Here the CDR3 reads CASSLGTSGTTPQYF. The DNA for the CDR3 is TGTGCCAGCAGTTTAGGGACTAGCGGGACGACGCCGCAGTATTTT.

The chain couples TRBV29-1 to TRBJ2-5, with D uncertain. The ends were cut back, 0 bases at V and 5 bases at J, with 13 bases in the middle. The germline gives CDR1 SQVTM, CDR2 ANQGSEA. The CDR3 loop spans 14 amino acids. The CDR3 DNA sequence: TGCAGCGTTGAAGATTTAAGAGGAAGGGAGACCCAGTACTTC. This encodes CSVEDLRGRETQYF.

This clone was found once. The rearrangement uses TRBV29-1 and TRBJ2-1, with D possibly matching TRBD2 (5 bases). Germline V gene sequence: CDR1 SQVTM, CDR2 ANQGSEA. Trimming stripped 6 bases from V and 7 bases from J, with 13 bases between. The CDR3 consists of 12 residues. CDR3 bases: TGCAGCGTCTCCCTGCGGGCTAATGAGCAGTTCTTC. Translating gives CSVSLRANEQFF.

This chain links TRBV9 with TRBJ2-2; possible D gene TRBD2, 5 bases. The germline CDR1 and CDR2 sequences are SGDLS and YYNGEE. The CDR3 loop spans 16 amino acids. V lost 4 bases and J lost 3, with 16 bases in between. CDR3 sequence: CASSFGLPRDTGELFF. The CDR3 DNA sequence: TGTGCCAGCAGCTTTGGACTGCCTCGAGACACCGGGGAGCTGTTTTTT.

The chain has TRBV7-9 and TRBJ2-3; D remains unclear. Germline values: CDR1 SEHNR, CDR2 FQNEAQ (reference sequence). Trimming shortened V by 5 bases and J by 0 bases, and 12 bases separated the two germline ends. The CDR3 has 15 residues. The CDR3 nucleotides read TGTGCCAGCAGCAGACAAGTATCTAGCACAGATACGCAGTATTTT. This translates into CASSRQVSSTDTQYF.

The chain joins TRBV30 to TRBJ1-2, with no clear D. Germline-derived CDR1 and CDR2 are GTSNPN and SVGIG (reference sequence). V was pared by 0 bases and J by 1 base, with 12 bases between. The CDR3 contains 15 residues. Here the CDR3 DNA reads TGTGCCTGGAGTGTACGTCGTTCGGGTAACTATGGCTACACCTTC. Protein sequence: CAWSVRRSGNYGYTF.